These 25 T cell receptor beta chains were all obtained from the same sample, sequenced in a study of PD-1 blockade in classical Hodgkin lymphoma. Using immunoSEQ multiplex PCR, the repertoire was profiled, and TCRdb retains in-frame clones only, with some absent. The sample yields fewer than 35,000 clones, about 85% seen once. Documented time point: newly diagnosed, previously untreated cHL patient sample. Magnetic negative selection was used to purify CD4+ T cells from PBMCs that had been thawed. Material: CD4+ T cells from blood. The receptors were gathered from a human donor with classical Hodgkin lymphoma.

A few counts support this clone. The chain recombines TRBV2 with TRBJ1-3; D ambiguous. The V end was cut by 3 bases, the J end by 4 bases, with 7 bases between. CDR1 and CDR2 from the germline V gene are SNHLY and FYNNEI. The CDR3 runs to 13 residues. This chain's CDR3 is CASSEAGGNTIYF. Written as DNA, the CDR3 is TGTGCCAGCAGTGAGGCCGGGGGAAACACCATATATTTT.

J is TRBJ2-3 and V is TRBV5-1; possible D gene TRBD2, 6 bases. Trimming removed 0 bases from V and 2 bases from J, with 10 bases in between. The CDR3 spans 15 residues. Germline lookup yields CDR1 SGHRS and CDR2 YFSETQ. For the CDR3, the DNA is TGCGCCAGCAGCTTGGCGGGACTTACCACAGATACGCAGTATTTT. Its translation is CASSLAGLTTDTQYF.

The genes are TRBV9 and TRBJ2-7; possibly TRBD2 for D (5 bases). Germline values: CDR1 SGDLS, CDR2 YYNGEE. With 3 bases removed from V and 3 bases from J, the gap between germline ends came to 13 bases. This CDR3 is built from 14 residues. DNA for the CDR3: TGTGCCAGCAGCGGCCCCACGGGATACTACGAGCAGTACTTC. Its translation is CASSGPTGYYEQYF.

This chain joins TRBV5-1 and TRBJ2-3; 9 bases align to TRBD1. The V segment lost 4 bases and the J segment 4 bases; nucleotides outside the gene matches: 7. CDR3 length equals 15 residues. Per the germline V gene, CDR1 is SGHRS and CDR2 is YFSETQ. The CDR3 bases are TGCGCCAGCAGCCAAGGACAGGGGATGCCAGATACGCAGTATTTT. Translated, it gives CASSQGQGMPDTQYF. Combining the CDR3 with reference TRBV5-1 and TRBJ2-3 gives the whole variable domain KAGVTQTPRYLIKTRGQQVTLSCSPISGHRSVSWYQQTPGQGLQFLFEYFSETQRNKGNFPGRFSGRQFSNSRSEMNVSTLELGDSALYLCASSQGQGMPDTQYFGPGTRLTVL.

The chain carries TRBV11-3 and TRBJ2-3; no clear D gene. This CDR3 is built from 14 residues. Germline-derived CDR1 and CDR2 are SGHNT and YENEEA. Deletions cut 1 base from V and 0 bases from J, with 5 bases between. Written as DNA, the CDR3 is TGTGCCAGCAGCTTAGGCGGTAGCACAGATACGCAGTATTTT. It encodes CASSLGGSTDTQYF.

J is TRBJ1-6 and V is TRBV18, with TRBD1 as a possible D gene (6 bases). V was pared by 6 bases and J by 5 bases, with 14 bases between. CDR1 and CDR2 (germline): KGHSH, LQKENI. The CDR3 is 15 residues long. CDR3 region: CASSIVRTDNSPLHF. CDR3 DNA sequence: TGTGCCAGCTCTATAGTCAGGACAGATAATTCACCCCTCCACTTT.

DNA of the CDR3: TGCGCCAGCAGTCTAGGACAGAATCAGCCCCAGCATTTT. This sequence encodes CASSLGQNQPQHF. V gene TRBV5-1 combines with J gene TRBJ1-5, with D possibly matching TRBD1 (6 bases). Trimming removed 5 bases from V and 4 bases from J, with 10 bases in between. The length of the CDR3 is 13 residues. Per germline, CDR1 SGHRS and CDR2 YFSETQ.

This clone was seen once. The CDR3 sequence: CASSIVAGSNQPQHF. The CDR3 DNA reads TGTGCCAGTAGTATAGTGGCAGGGAGCAATCAGCCCCAGCATTTT. The chain is built from TRBV19 and TRBJ1-5; tentative D call: TRBD1 (5 bases). The CDR3 is made up of 15 amino acids. The germline V gene has CDR1 LNHDA and CDR2 SQIVND (reference sequence). Deletions cut 1 base from V and 1 base from J, with 8 bases between.

A few counts support this clone. The CDR3 bases are TGCGCCAGCAGCGAGAGGGCAGGAAACACTGAAGCTTTCTTT. Translation: CASSERAGNTEAFF. The chain carries TRBV5-1 and TRBJ1-1; D remains ambiguous. With 4 bases removed from V and 2 bases from J, the gap between germline ends came to 12 bases. This CDR3 region has 14 residues. CDR1 is SGHRS and CDR2 is YFSETQ in the germline V gene.

The sample holds a few counts of this clone. The chain is built from TRBV5-1 and TRBJ1-5; D is undetermined. CDR1 is SGHRS, CDR2 YFSETQ, per germline. The V gene lost 0 bases and the J gene lost 6 bases, with 16 bases spanning the gap. The CDR3 totals 16 residues. DNA for the CDR3: TGCGCCAGCAGCTTGGCCGGGGATCCCCACGGTCAGCCCCAGCATTTT. This translates into CASSLAGDPHGQPQHF.

This clone was seen only a few times. The chain joins TRBV2 to TRBJ2-7, with D hard to call. Looked up from germline, CDR1 is SNHLY and CDR2 is FYNNEI. Trimming pared 7 bases from V and 0 bases from J, leaving 13 bases between. The CDR3 covers 14 residues. The DNA for the CDR3 is TGTGCCAGCAAGTCGGAGACAAACTCCTACGAGCAGTACTTC. Amino acid sequence: CASKSETNSYEQYF.

The chain employs TRBV5-4 and TRBJ2-3; D is uncertain. The germline gives CDR1 SGHNT, CDR2 YYREEE (reference sequence). This CDR3 has 11 amino acids. V was pared by 0 bases and J by 4 bases, with 0 bases between. CDR3 nucleotides: TGTGCCAGCAGCTTGGCAGATACGCAGTATTTT. It specifies CASSLADTQYF.

The table lists this clone with a count of one. The CDR3 reads CASSRTSGAQETQYF. Here the CDR3 DNA reads TGTGCCAGCAGTCGGACTAGCGGGGCCCAAGAGACCCAGTACTTC. The chain is built from TRBV6-5 and TRBJ2-5; 12 bases align to TRBD2. Germline-derived CDR1 and CDR2 are MNHEY and SVGAGI. The CDR3 loop spans 15 amino acids. Losses at the gene ends were 5 bases for V and 1 base for J; bases not matched to a gene: 2.

The CDR3 spells CASSLPRGSGRAGGEQYV. The CDR3, as DNA: TGTGCCAGCAGCTTACCCAGGGGGAGCGGGAGGGCCGGCGGCGAGCAGTACGTC. V and J are TRBV11-2 and TRBJ2-7, with 10 bases identical to TRBD2. Trimming at V came to 2 bases and at J to 6 bases, leaving 16 bases not matched to a gene. The CDR3 totals 18 residues. The germline V gene encodes CDR1 SGHAT and CDR2 FQNNGV.

This chain connects TRBV10-1 to TRBJ1-5, with 10 bases fitting TRBD1. The CDR3 spans 15 residues. Unmatched junction bases numbered 8, after V lost 6 bases and J lost 6 bases. Germline V gene data show CDR1 as WNHNN and CDR2 as SYGVQD (reference sequence). The DNA of the CDR3 is TGCGCCAGCAGCCGACAGGGGGCGGATAGTCAGCCCCAGCATTTT. It codes for CASSRQGADSQPQHF.

The chain carries TRBV2 and TRBJ2-3; D not certain. Germline loops: CDR1 SNHLY, CDR2 FYNNEI. This CDR3 has 14 amino acids. The V gene lost 1 base and the J gene lost 2 bases, with 7 bases spanning the gap. CDR3 residues: CASSEGRFTDTQYF. In DNA, the CDR3 is TGTGCCAGCAGTGAAGGGCGGTTCACAGATACGCAGTATTTT.

The chain employs TRBV7-8 and TRBJ2-7; weak D call: TRBD2 (6 bases). The CDR3 covers 15 residues. The V gene lost 2 bases and the J gene lost 3 bases, with 14 bases spanning the gap. Germline V gene data show CDR1 as SGHVS and CDR2 as FQNEAQ. DNA of the CDR3: TGTGCCAGCAGCTTATTAAATAGCGGATTCTACGAGCAGTACTTC. Its translation: CASSLLNSGFYEQYF.

V is TRBV6-5 and J is TRBJ2-1; 7 bases map to TRBD2. The J segment lost 2 bases and the V segment lost 0 bases, leaving 4 bases of the junction unmatched. Germline CDR1 is MNHEY and CDR2 is SVGAGI. The CDR3 has 16 amino acids. In DNA, the CDR3 is TGTGCCAGCAGTTACTCACCGGGACTAACCTACAATGAGCAGTTCTTC. Translating gives CASSYSPGLTYNEQFF.

This clone appeared a single time. V usage is TRBV27 and J usage is TRBJ2-7; D call uncertain. The CDR3 is 12 amino acids. The germline CDR1 and CDR2 sequences are MNHEY and SMNVEV (reference sequence). The CDR3 DNA reads TGTGGAACGATCAACGCGTGGGACGAGCAGTACGTC. It encodes CGTINAWDEQYV.

The chain employs TRBV6-1 and TRBJ1-2; D is uncertain. The V gene's germline CDR1 is MNHNS and CDR2 SASEGT. This CDR3 region has 15 residues. Trimming took off 8 bases at V and 0 bases at J, with 16 bases between the two ends. The CDR3 spells CASQRAVLANYGYTF. The CDR3 bases are TGTGCCAGCCAACGGGCAGTCCTAGCTAACTATGGCTACACCTTC.

The CDR3 region is CASSQESSSNQPQHF. The CDR3 nucleotides read TGCGCCAGCAGCCAAGAATCCAGTAGCAATCAGCCCCAGCATTTT. The chain joins TRBV4-1 to TRBJ1-5; D not resolved. The V end lost 0 bases, the J end lost 0 bases, and 6 bases lay between the germline ends. CDR1 and CDR2 (germline): MGHRA, YSYEKL. The CDR3 sequence is 15 residues long.

The rearrangement links TRBV5-6 to TRBJ2-7; TRBD2 aligns across 7 bases. CDR3 size: 14 residues. Trimming took 0 bases from V and 5 from J; bases not matched to a gene: 5. Germline V lookup: CDR1 SGHDT, CDR2 YYEEEE. The CDR3 nucleotides are TGTGCCAGCAGCTTGGGCCAGCGGGGCAACGAGCAGTACTTC. Translated: CASSLGQRGNEQYF.

This chain joins TRBV30 and TRBJ2-7; tentatively, D is TRBD1 or TRBD2 (5 bases each). The CDR3 spans 15 residues. The V gene's germline CDR1 is GTSNPN and CDR2 SVGIG (reference sequence). With 5 bases removed from V and 1 base from J, the gap between germline ends came to 18 bases. CDR3 sequence reads: CAWAEGVEGSYEQYV. The DNA for the CDR3 is TGTGCCTGGGCTGAGGGCGTTGAGGGGTCCTACGAGCAGTACGTC.

The rearrangement joins TRBV6-6 to TRBJ1-2, with D maybe TRBD1 (5 bases). V lost 7 bases, J lost 4 bases, and 16 bases lay in between. CDR3 length equals 14 residues. Germline V lookup: CDR1 MNHNY, CDR2 SVGAGI (reference sequence). CDR3 in DNA: TGTGCCAGCAAAAGGACGGGGGAAATCTATGGCTACACCTTC. Translating it yields CASKRTGEIYGYTF.

CDR3 protein: CASSGRAVREDTQYF. As DNA, the CDR3 is TGTGCCAGCAGCGGTAGGGCCGTTCGGGAAGATACGCAGTATTTT. The V gene is TRBV28, the J gene TRBJ2-3, with D tentatively TRBD2 (5 bases). Germline values: CDR1 MDHEN, CDR2 SYDVKM. The length of the CDR3 is 15 residues. With 6 bases removed from V and 5 bases from J, the gap between germline ends came to 18 bases. Full variable domain (remainder filled in from reference TRBV28 and TRBJ2-3): DVKVTQSSRYLVKRTGEKVFLECVQDMDHENMFWYRQDPGLGLRLIYFSYDVKMKEKGDIPEGYSVSREKKERFSLILESASTNQTSMYLCASSGRAVREDTQYFGPGTRLTVL.